This T cell receptor (beta chain) was captured by sequencing in a study of breast tumors, draining lymph nodes, adjacent tissues. V was clipped by 6 bases and J by 5 bases, with 32 bases between them. The germline V gene has CDR1 MNHNS and CDR2 SASEGT. The CDR3 covers 20 residues. This clonotype was found a few times. TCRdb re-analysed the multiplex PCR reads in MiXCR, keeping a single row per CDR3 protein. There are about 130,000 distinct CDR3 sequences in the sample; approximately 22% occur only once, and about 2% lies in the top ten. Axillary draining lymph nodes of breast cancer patients supplied the node samples.

Sequencing was done on a sample of axillary lymph node tissue. The chain links TRBV6-1 to TRBJ2-1; tentative D call: TRBD1 (10 bases). The TCR sequence derives from a female donor with breast cancer. Some clones in this sample may be carry-over from other donors' samples. The CDR3 sequence is CASRPSGTGVLAGHHNEQFF. The CDR3 bases are TGTGCCAGCAGGCCCTCCGGGACAGGGGTACTAGCGGGCCACCACAATGAGCAGTTCTTC.